The following is a TCR beta chain sequence with its context. Per the original data handling: Amplified reference gene primers provided the basis for estimating nucleated cell counts. Repertoires were generated with immunoSEQ multiplex PCR, while TCRdb's copy carries only in-frame clones and drops some. The D gene and trimming were derived from the DNA, and the V and J assignments and clone size from that table. The sample shows 150,000 to 200,000 clones, roughly 80% of them seen only once. The record originates from a study of blood T cell repertoires in COVID-19. For the study at large: Acute and convalescent COVID-19 specimens originated in the United States, Italy and Spain. T cells, B-cell-depleted T cells, or PBMCs supplied cDNA or gDNA.

The germline CDR1 and CDR2 sequences are SGHTA and FQGNSA. The CDR3 covers 17 residues. The ends lost 4 bases at V and 6 bases at J; junction bases unmatched: 5. Sequenced material: peripheral blood. V and J are TRBV7-2 and TRBJ2-2; TRBD2 matches at 16 bases. The sequence came from a human donor with acute or convalescent COVID-19. The donor label of this sample is uncertain. The CDR3 region has the DNA TGTGCCAGCAGCTCGCCGGGACTAGCGGGAGGGCCCGGGGAGCTGTTTTTT. Protein product: CASSSPGLAGGPGELFF.